This T cell receptor (beta chain) was sequenced in a study of cytomegalovirus exposure and HLA in healthy donors. Study conclusions and caveats: Most TCR sequences proved rare, with some public TCRs found in many donors. Among TCR beta chains, those listed as cytomegalovirus-associated numbered about 150.

Nominally healthy donors were sampled, though unrecorded immune exposures were likely. Points on this clone: Antigen: not known.

Vbeta (60) and Jbeta (13) primers were used in the PCR. TCRdb keeps only in-frame clones here, not all; method: immunoSEQ multiplex PCR. This sample has 160,000 or so clones, with 72% found just once. Sample: PBMCs. The TCR comes from a human donor in good health.

CDR3 sequence reads: CASSYSFGVYEQYF. The CDR3 coding sequence is TGTGCCAGCAGTTACTCGTTCGGGGTCTACGAGCAGTACTTC. This chain joins TRBV6-5 and TRBJ2-7, with a tentative D call TRBD2 (5 bases). This CDR3 region has 14 residues. V was pared by 0 bases and J by 3 bases, with 9 bases between. CDR1 is MNHEY, CDR2 SVGAGI, per germline.